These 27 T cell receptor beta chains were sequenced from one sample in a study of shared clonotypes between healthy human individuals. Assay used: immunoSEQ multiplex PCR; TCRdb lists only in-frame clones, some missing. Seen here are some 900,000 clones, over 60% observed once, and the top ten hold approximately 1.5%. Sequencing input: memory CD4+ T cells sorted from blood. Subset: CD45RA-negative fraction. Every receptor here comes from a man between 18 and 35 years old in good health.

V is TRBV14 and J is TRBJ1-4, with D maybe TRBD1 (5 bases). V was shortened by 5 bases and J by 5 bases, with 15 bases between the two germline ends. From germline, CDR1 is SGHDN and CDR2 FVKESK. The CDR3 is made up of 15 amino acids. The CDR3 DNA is TGTGCCAGCAGCGCCTCAGGGTGGGTCAATGAAAAACTGTTTTTT. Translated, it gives CASSASGWVNEKLFF.

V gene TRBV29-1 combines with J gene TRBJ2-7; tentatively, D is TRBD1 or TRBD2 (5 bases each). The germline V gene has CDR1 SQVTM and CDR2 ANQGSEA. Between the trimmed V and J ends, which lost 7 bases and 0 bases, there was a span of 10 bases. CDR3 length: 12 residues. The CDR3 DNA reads TGCAGCGCTGAGGGGAGCTCCTACGAGCAGTACTTC. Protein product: CSAEGSSYEQYF.

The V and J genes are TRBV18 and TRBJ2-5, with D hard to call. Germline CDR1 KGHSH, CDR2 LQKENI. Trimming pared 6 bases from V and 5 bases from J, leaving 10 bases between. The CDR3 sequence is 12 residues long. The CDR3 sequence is CASSERRETQYF. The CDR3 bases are TGTGCCAGCTCCGAACGACGGGAGACCCAGTACTTC.

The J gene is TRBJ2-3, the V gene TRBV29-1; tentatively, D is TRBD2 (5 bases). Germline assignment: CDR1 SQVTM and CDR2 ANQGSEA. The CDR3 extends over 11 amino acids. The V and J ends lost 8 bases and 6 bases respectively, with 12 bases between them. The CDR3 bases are TGCAGCATACGAAGAGGGGATACGCAGTATTTT. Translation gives CSIRRGDTQYF.

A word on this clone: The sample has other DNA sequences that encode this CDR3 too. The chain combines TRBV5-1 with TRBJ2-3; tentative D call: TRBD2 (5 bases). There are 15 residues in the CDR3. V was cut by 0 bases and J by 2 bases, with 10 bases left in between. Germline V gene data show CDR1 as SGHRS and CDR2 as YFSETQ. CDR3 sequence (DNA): TGCGCCAGCAGCTTGGTGCCGGGGATCACAGATACGCAGTATTTT. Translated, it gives CASSLVPGITDTQYF. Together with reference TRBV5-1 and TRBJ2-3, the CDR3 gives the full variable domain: KAGVTQTPRYLIKTRGQQVTLSCSPISGHRSVSWYQQTPGQGLQFLFEYFSETQRNKGNFPGRFSGRQFSNSRSEMNVSTLELGDSALYLCASSLVPGITDTQYFGPGTRLTVL.

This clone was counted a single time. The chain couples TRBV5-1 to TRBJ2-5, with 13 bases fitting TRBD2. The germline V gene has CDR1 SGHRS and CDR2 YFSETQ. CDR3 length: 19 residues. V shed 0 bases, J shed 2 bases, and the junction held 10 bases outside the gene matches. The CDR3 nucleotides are TGCGCCAGCAGCTTGGCCGGGACTAGCGGGATTGTGGGGCAAGAGACCCAGTACTTC. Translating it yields CASSLAGTSGIVGQETQYF.

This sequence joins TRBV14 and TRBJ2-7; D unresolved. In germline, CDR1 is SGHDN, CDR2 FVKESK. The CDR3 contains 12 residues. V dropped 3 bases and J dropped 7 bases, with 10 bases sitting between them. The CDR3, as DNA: TGTGCCAGCAGCCACAACCCTAGGGAGCAGTACTTC. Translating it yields CASSHNPREQYF.

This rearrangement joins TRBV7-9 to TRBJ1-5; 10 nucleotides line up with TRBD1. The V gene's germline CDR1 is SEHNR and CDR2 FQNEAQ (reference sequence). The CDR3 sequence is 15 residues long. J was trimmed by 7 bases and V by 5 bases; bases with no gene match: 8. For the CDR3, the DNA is TGTGCCAGCAGCATGGACAGGGGGGGTTTGCAGCCCCAGCATTTT. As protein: CASSMDRGGLQPQHF.

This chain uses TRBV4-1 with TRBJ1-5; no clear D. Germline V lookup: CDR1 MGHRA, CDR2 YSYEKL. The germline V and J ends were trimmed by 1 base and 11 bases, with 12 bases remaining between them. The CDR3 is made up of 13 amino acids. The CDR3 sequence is CASSQGLSGSQHF. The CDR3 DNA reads TGCGCCAGCAGCCAAGGGCTGTCGGGTTCCCAGCATTTT.

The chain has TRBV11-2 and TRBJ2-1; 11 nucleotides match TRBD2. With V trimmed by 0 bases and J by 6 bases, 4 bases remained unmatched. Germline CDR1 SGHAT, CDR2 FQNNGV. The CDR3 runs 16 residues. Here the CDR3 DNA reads TGTGCCAGCAGCTTAGACCTAGCGGGGGGCCTCAATGAGCAGTTCTTC. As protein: CASSLDLAGGLNEQFF.

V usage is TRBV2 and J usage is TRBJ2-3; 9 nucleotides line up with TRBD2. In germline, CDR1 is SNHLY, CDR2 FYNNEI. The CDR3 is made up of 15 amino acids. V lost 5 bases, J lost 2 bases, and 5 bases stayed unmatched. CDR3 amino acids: CASSPSGGPTDTQYF. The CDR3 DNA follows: TGTGCCAGCAGTCCAAGCGGGGGGCCCACAGATACGCAGTATTTT.

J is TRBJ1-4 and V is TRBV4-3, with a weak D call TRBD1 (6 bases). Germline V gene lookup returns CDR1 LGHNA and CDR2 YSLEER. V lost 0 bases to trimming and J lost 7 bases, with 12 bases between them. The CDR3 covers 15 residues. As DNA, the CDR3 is TGCGCCAGCAGCCAAGACCGGGGGCTTGGTGAAAAACTGTTTTTT. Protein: CASSQDRGLGEKLFF.

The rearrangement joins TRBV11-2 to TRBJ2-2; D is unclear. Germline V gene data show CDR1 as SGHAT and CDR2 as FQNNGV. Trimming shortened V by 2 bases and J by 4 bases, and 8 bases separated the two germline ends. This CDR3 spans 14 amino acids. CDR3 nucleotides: TGTGCCAGCAGCTTATCCCACACCACCGGGGAGCTGTTTTTT. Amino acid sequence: CASSLSHTTGELFF. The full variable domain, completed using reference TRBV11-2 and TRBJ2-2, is EAGVAQSPRYKIIEKRQSVAFWCNPISGHATLYWYQQILGQGPKLLIQFQNNGVVDDSQLPKDRFSAERLKGVDSTLKIQPAKLEDSAVYLCASSLSHTTGELFFGEGSRLTVL.

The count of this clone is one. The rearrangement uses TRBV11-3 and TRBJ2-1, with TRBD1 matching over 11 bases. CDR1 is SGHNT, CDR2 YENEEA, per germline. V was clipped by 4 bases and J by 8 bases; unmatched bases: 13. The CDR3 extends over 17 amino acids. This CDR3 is CASSSPGTGGTLDEQFF. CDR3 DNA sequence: TGTGCCAGCAGCTCCCCGGGGACAGGGGGGACTTTAGATGAGCAGTTCTTC.

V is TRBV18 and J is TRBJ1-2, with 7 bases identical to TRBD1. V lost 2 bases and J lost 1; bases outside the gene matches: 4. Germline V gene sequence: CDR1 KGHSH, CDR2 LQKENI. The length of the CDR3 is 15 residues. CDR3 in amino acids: CASSPGTDLNYGYTF. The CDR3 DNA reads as TGTGCCAGCTCACCAGGGACAGACCTTAACTATGGCTACACCTTC.

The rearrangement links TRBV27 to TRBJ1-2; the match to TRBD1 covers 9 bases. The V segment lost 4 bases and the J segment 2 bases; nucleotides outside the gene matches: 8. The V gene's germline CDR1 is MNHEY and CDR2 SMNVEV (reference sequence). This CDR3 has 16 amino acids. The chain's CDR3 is CASSYGTGKGNYGYTF. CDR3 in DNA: TGTGCCAGCAGTTACGGGACAGGGAAGGGGAACTATGGCTACACCTTC.

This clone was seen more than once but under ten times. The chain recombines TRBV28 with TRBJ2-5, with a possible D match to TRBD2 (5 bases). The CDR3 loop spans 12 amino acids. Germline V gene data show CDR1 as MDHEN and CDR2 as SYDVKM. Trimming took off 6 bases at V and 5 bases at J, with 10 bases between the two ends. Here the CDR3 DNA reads TGTGCCAGCAGCGAGGGTGGTGAGACCCAGTACTTC. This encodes CASSEGGETQYF. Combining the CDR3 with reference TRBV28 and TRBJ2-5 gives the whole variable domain DVKVTQSSRYLVKRTGEKVFLECVQDMDHENMFWYRQDPGLGLRLIYFSYDVKMKEKGDIPEGYSVSREKKERFSLILESASTNQTSMYLCASSEGGETQYFGPGTRLLVL.

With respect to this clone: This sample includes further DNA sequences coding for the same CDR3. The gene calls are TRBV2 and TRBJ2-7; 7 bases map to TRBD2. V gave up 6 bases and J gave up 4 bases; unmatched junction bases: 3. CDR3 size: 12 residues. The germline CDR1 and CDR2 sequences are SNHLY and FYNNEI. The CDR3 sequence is CASSQGGYEQYF. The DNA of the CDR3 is TGTGCCAGCAGCCAGGGAGGGTACGAGCAGTACTTC. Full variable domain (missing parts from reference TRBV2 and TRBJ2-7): EPEVTQTPSHQVTQMGQEVILRCVPISNHLYFYWYRQILGQKVEFLVSFYNNEISEKSEIFDDQFSVERPDGSNFTLKIRSTKLEDSAMYFCASSQGGYEQYFGPGTRLTVT.

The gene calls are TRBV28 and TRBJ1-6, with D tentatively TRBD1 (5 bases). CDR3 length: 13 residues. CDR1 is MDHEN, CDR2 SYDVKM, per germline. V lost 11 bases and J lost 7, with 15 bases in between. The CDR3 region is CAVKGRLNSPLHF. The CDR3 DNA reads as TGTGCCGTGAAGGGACGGCTAAATTCACCCCTCCACTTT.

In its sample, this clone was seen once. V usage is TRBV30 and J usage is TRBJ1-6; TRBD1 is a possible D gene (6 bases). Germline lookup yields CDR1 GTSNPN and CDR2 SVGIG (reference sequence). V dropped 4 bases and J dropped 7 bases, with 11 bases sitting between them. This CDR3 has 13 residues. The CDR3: CAWTSQGNSPLHF. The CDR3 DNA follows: TGTGCCTGGACCTCGCAGGGGAATTCACCCCTCCACTTT.

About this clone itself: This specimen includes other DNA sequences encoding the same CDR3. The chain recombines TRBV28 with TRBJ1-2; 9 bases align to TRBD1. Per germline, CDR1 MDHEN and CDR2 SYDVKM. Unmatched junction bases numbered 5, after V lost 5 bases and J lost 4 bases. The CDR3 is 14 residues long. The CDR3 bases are TGTGCCAGCAGTCCGGGACAGGGCCCCTATGGCTACACCTTC. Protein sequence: CASSPGQGPYGYTF.

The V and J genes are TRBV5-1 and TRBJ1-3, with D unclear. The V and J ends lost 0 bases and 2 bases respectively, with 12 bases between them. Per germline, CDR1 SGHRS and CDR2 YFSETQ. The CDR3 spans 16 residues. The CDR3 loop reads CASSLDTSQAGNTIYF. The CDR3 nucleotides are TGCGCCAGCAGCTTGGACACCTCGCAAGCTGGAAACACCATATATTTT.

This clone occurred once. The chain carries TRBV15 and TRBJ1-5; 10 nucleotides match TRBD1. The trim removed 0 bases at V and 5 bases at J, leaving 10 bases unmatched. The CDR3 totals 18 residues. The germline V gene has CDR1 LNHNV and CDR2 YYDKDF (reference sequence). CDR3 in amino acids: CATSRDQGRTGGYQPQHF. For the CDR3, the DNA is TGTGCCACCAGCAGAGATCAAGGAAGGACAGGGGGTTATCAGCCCCAGCATTTT.

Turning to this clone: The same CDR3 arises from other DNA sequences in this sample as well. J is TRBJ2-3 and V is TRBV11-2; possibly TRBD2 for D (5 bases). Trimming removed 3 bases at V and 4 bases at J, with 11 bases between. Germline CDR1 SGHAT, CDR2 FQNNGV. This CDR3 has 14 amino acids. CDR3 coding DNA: TGTGCCAGCAGCTTGGGCGGGTCGGCAGATACGCAGTATTTT. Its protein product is CASSLGGSADTQYF.

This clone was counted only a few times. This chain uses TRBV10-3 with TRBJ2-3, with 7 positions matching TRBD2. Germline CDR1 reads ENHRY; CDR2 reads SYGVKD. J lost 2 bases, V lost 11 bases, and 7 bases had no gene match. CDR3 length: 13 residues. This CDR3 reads CAGSSGFTDTQYF. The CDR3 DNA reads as TGTGCCGGCTCTAGCGGATTCACAGATACGCAGTATTTT.

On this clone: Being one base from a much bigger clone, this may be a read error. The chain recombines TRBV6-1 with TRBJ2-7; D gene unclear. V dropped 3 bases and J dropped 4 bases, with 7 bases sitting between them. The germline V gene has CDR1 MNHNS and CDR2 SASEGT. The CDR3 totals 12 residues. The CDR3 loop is CASSEGWYEQYF. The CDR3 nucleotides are TGTGCCAGCAGTGAGGGGTGGTACGAGCAGTACTTC.

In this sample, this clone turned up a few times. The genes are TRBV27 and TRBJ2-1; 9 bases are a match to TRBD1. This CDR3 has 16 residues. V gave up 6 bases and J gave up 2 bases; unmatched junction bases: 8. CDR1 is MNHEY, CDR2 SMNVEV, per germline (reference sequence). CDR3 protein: CASSRGQGSTYNEQFF. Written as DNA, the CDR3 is TGTGCCAGCAGCCGTGGACAGGGGAGCACCTACAATGAGCAGTTCTTC.